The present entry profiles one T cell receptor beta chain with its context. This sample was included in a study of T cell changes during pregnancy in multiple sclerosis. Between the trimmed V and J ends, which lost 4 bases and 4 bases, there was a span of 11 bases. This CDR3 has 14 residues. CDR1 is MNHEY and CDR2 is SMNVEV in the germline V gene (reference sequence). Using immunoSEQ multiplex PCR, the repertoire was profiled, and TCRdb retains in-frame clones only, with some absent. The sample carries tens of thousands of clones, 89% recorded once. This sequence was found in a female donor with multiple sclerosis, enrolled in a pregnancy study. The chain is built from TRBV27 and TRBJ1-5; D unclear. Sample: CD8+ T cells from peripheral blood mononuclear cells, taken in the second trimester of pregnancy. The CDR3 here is CASSSRGGNQPQHF. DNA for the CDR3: TGTGCCAGCAGTTCCCGGGGAGGGAATCAGCCCCAGCATTTT.